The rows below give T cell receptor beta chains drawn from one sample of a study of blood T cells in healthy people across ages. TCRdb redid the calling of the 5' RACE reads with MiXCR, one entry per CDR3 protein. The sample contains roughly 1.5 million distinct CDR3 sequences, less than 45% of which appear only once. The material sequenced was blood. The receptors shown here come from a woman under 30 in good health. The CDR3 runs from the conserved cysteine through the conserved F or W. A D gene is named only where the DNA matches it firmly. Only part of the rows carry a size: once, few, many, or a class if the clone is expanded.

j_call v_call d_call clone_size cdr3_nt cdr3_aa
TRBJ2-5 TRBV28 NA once TGTGCCAGCAGTTTATTTCCCTCAAACCAAGAGACCCAGTACTTC CASSLFPSNQETQYF
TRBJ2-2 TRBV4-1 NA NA TGCGCCAGCAGCCAATCTCGGGGCCCCGGGGAGCTGTTTTTT CASSQSRGPGELFF
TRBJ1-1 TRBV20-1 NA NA TGCAGTGCTGAGTTTCGGGGATTGAACACTGAAGCTTTCTTT CSAEFRGLNTEAFF
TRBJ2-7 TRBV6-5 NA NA TGTGCCAGCAGTTTAGACAGCTGCGAGCAGTACTTC CASSLDSCEQYF
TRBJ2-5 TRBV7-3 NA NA TGTGCCAGCAGCAAACAGGGCCAAGAGACCCAGTACTTC CASSKQGQETQYF
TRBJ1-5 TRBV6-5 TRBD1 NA TGTGCCAGCAGTTACTCGTGGACAGGAGGATATAGCAATCAGCCCCAGCATTTT CASSYSWTGGYSNQPQHF
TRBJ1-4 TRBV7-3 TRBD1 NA TGTGCCAGCAGCCCAGGACAGGGGTTTGAACTGTTTTTT CASSPGQGFELFF
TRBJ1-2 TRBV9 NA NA TGTGCCAGCAGCGTAAGCACGGAAGTCTATGGCTACACCTTC CASSVSTEVYGYTF
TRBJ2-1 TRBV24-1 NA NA TGCGCCACCAGTGAATCTCACGGGAGCTCCTACAATGAGCAGTTCTTC CATSESHGSSYNEQFF
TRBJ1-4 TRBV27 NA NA TGTGCCAGCCGCGCCCGCCAGGGAGCAACTAATGAAAAACTGTTTTTT CASRARQGATNEKLFF
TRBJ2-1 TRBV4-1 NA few TGCGCCAGCAGCCAAGACCCGGGTCTCTACAATGAGCAGTTCTTC CASSQDPGLYNEQFF
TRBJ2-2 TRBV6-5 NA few TGTGCCAGCAACCCGATTGGGGGGACCGGGGAGCTGTTTTTT CASNPIGGTGELFF
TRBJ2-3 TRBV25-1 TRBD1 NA TGTGCCACCGCCTACCGGGACAGGGCCACAGATACGCAGTATTTT CATAYRDRATDTQYF
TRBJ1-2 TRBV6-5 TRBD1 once TGTGCCAGCAGACCGACAGGGTCTTGGGGCTACACCTTC CASRPTGSWGYTF
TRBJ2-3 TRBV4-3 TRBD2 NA TGCGCCAGCAGCCAAGTGTTAAGCGGGGGAAGCACAGATACGCAGTATTTT CASSQVLSGGSTDTQYF
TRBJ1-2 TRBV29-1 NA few TGCAGCGCAATGGGGGGCGTCATGGGCTACACCTTC CSAMGGVMGYTF
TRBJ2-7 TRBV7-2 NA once TGTGCCAGCAGCTTAGCAGGGGGGGCTAGCGGATCCTACAATGAGCAGTACTTC CASSLAGGASGSYNEQYF
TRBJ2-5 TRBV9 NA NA TGTGCCAGCAGCGTAGGGGGGATGTACCAAGAGACCCAGTACTTC CASSVGGMYQETQYF
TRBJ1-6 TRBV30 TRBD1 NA TGTGCCTGGATCCCGGGACAGGGAATTTCACCCCTCCACTTT CAWIPGQGISPLHF
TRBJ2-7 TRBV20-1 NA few TGCAGTGCTAGTTCGACAGGGAGGACGAATGAGCAGTACTTC CSASSTGRTNEQYF
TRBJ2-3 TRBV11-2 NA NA TGTGCCAGCAGCTGGGGGGTAGTGGGCACAGATACGCAGTATTTT CASSWGVVGTDTQYF
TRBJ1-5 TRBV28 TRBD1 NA TGTGCCAGCAGTCCCAGAGGGGGCTATCAGCCCCAGCATTTT CASSPRGGYQPQHF
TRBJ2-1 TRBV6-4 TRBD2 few TGTGCCAGCAGTGGGACTAGCGGGGATGGGCAGTTCTTC CASSGTSGDGQFF
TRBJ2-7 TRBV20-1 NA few TGCAGTGCTAGTAGCACTAGTCTCTCCTACGAGCAGTACTTC CSASSTSLSYEQYF
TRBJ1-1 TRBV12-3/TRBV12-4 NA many TGTGCCAGCAGTTTAGCCCCAGGGAACACTGAAGCTTTCTTT CASSLAPGNTEAFF
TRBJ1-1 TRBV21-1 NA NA TGTGCCAGCCGTACAGCCGGGACTGAAGCTTTCTTT CASRTAGTEAFF
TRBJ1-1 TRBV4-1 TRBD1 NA TGCGCCAGCAGCCAATCGACAGGGGCGATGAACACTGAAGCTTTCTTT CASSQSTGAMNTEAFF
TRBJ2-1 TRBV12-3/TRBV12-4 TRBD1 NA TGTGCCAGCATCAAGGACAGGGGATACAATGAGCAGTTCTTC CASIKDRGYNEQFF
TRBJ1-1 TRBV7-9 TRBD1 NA TGTGCCAGCAGCAAACGACAGGGCGCGGACACTGAAGCTTTCTTT CASSKRQGADTEAFF
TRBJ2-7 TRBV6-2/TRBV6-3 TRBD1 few TGTGCCAGCAGACCGGGACAGGGGGTCTCGTTATCCTCCTACGAGCAGTACTTC CASRPGQGVSLSSYEQYF
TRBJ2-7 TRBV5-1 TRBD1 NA TGCGCCAGCACCCGGACAGGGGTACACGAGCAGTACTTC CASTRTGVHEQYF
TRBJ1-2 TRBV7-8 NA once TGTGCCAGCAGCCTTGGGGTGGATGACTATGGCTACACCTTC CASSLGVDDYGYTF
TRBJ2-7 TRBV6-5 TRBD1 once TGTGCCAGCAGTCGACAGGGGAGGAACTACGAGCAGTACTTC CASSRQGRNYEQYF
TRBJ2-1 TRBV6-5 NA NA TGTGCCAGCAGTCAGTTTGCCGACAACAATGAGCAGTTCTTC CASSQFADNNEQFF
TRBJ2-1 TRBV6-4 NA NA TGTGCCAGCAGTGTTGTAGCGGACCCCTACAATGAGCAGTTCTTC CASSVVADPYNEQFF
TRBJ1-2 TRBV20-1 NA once TGCAGTGCGAGCCGTACAGGGAAGTCTAACTATGGCTACACCTTC CSASRTGKSNYGYTF
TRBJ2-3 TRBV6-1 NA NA TGTGCCAGCGCCACCCGCATAGATACGCAGTATTTT CASATRIDTQYF
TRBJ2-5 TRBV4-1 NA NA TGCGCCAGCAGCCAACGACCCCAAGAGACCCAGTACTTC CASSQRPQETQYF
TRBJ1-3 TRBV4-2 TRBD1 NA TGTGCCAGCAGCCAAGTAGGGGACAGGGGAGTTGGAAACACCATATATTTT CASSQVGDRGVGNTIYF
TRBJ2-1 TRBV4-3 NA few TGCGCCAGCAGCCGGCGTCGTGGCTACAATGAGCAGTTCTTC CASSRRRGYNEQFF
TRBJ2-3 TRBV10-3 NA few TGTGCCATCAGTGCCGGGACCCGTAGGGATACGCAGTATTTT CAISAGTRRDTQYF
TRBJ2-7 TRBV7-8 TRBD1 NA TGTGCCAGCAGTCGGAATAAAGGGACAGGGGAGTACGAGCAGTACTTC CASSRNKGTGEYEQYF
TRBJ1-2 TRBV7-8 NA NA TGTGCCAGCAGCTTATTTCTCGGGTCGTCAGGGACCTATGGCTACACCTTC CASSLFLGSSGTYGYTF
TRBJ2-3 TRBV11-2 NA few TGTGCCAGCAGCTCCCCGTCCACGTTGGGCACAGATACGCAGTATTTT CASSSPSTLGTDTQYF
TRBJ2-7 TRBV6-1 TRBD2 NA TGTGCCAGCAGTGATAGCGGGACCGCCTACGAGCAGTACTTC CASSDSGTAYEQYF
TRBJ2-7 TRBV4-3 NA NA TGCGCCAGCAGCCAATGGGGTCAGGGAGCCTACGAGCAGTACTTC CASSQWGQGAYEQYF
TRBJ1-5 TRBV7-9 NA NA TGTGCCAGCAGCTTAGTGGTGGGTCCAGGGGGCAATCAGCCCCAGCATTTT CASSLVVGPGGNQPQHF
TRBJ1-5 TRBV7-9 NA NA TGTGCCAGCACCCCAGGTCCTAATCAGCCCCAGCATTTT CASTPGPNQPQHF
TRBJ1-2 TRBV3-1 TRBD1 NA TGTGCCAGCAGCCAAGATCCATATGGGACAGGCTATGGCTACACCTTC CASSQDPYGTGYGYTF